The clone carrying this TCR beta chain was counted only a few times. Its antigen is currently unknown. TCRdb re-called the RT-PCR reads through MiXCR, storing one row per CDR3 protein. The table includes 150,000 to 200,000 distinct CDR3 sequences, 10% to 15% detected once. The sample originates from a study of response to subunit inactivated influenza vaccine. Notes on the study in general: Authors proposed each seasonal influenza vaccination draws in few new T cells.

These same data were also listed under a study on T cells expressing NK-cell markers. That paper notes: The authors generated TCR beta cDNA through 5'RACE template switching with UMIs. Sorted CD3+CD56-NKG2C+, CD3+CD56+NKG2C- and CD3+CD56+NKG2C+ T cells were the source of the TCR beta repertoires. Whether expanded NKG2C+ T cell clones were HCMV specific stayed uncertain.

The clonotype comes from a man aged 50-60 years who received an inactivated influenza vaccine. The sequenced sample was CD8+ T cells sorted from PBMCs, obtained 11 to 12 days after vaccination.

The CDR3 coding sequence is TGTGCCAGCAGCTACCCGGGACAGGGAGCCTATGGCTACACCTTC. Translating gives CASSYPGQGAYGYTF. The chain is built from TRBV4-2 and TRBJ1-2; 9 nucleotides line up with TRBD1. The V gene end was trimmed by 5 bases and the J gene end by 4 bases; junction bases not matched to a gene: 8. This CDR3 comprises 15 residues. CDR1 is LGHNA, CDR2 YNFKEQ, per germline.